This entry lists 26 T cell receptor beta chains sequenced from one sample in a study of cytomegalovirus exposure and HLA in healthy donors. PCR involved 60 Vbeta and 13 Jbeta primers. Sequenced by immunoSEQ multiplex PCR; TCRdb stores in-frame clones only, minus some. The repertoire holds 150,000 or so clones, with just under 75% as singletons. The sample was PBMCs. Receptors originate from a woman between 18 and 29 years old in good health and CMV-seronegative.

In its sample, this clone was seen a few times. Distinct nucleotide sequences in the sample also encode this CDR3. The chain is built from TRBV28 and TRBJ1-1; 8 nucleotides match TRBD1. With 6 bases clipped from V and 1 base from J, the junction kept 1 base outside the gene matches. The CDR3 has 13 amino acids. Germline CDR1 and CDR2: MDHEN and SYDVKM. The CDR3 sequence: CASRGQGNTEAFF. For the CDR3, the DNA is TGTGCCAGCAGAGGACAGGGGAACACTGAAGCTTTCTTT.

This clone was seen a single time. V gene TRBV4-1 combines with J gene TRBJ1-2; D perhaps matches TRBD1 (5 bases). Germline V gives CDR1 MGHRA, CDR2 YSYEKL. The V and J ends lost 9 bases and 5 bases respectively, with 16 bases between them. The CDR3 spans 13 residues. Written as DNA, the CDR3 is TGCGCCAGTACCTCAGGGCCCTTGTATGGCTACACCTTC. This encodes CASTSGPLYGYTF.

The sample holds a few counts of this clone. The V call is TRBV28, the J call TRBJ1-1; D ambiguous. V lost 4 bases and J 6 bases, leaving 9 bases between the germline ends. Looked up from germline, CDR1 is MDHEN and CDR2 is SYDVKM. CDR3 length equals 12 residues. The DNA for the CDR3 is TGTGCCAGCAGTTCCAGTGCCGCTGAAGCTTTCTTT. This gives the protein CASSSSAAEAFF.

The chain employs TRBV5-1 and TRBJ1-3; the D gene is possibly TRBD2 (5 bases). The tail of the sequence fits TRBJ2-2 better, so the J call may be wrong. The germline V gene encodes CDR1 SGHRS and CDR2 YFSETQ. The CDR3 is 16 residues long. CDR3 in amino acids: CASSLRRAENTGELFF. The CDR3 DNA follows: TGCGCCAGCAGCCTACGTAGAGCGGAGAACACCGGGGAGCTGTTTTTT.

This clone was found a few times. The CDR3 nucleotides read TGTGCCAGCAGTTTAAAGGGTACTGGAGGGGGCCTCTATGGCTACACCTTC. This codes for CASSLKGTGGGLYGYTF. The rearrangement links TRBV28 to TRBJ1-2, with 7 bases identical to TRBD1. Per the germline V gene, CDR1 is MDHEN and CDR2 is SYDVKM. The CDR3 runs 17 residues. Trimming at V came to 2 bases and at J to 4 bases, leaving 13 bases not matched to a gene.

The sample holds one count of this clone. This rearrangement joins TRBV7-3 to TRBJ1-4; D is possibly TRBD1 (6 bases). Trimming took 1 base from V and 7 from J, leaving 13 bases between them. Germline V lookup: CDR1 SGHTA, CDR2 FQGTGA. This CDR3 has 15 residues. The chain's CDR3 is CASSLRGGRGEKLFF. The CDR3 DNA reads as TGTGCCAGCAGCTTAAGGGGCGGCAGGGGTGAAAAACTGTTTTTT.

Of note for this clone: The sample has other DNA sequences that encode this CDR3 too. CDR3 protein: CASSSGTENQPQHF. The DNA of the CDR3 is TGCGCCAGCAGCTCCGGGACAGAGAATCAGCCCCAGCATTTT. The rearrangement links TRBV5-1 to TRBJ1-5, with 7 bases aligning to TRBD1. This CDR3 comprises 14 residues. Unmatched junction bases numbered 4, after V lost 3 bases and J lost 4 bases. The germline V gene encodes CDR1 SGHRS and CDR2 YFSETQ. Using reference TRBV5-1 and TRBJ1-5 for the parts outside the CDR3, the full variable domain is KAGVTQTPRYLIKTRGQQVTLSCSPISGHRSVSWYQQTPGQGLQFLFEYFSETQRNKGNFPGRFSGRQFSNSRSEMNVSTLELGDSALYLCASSSGTENQPQHFGDGTRLSIL.

The CDR3 spells CASSFGTAGNQPQHF. CDR3 nucleotides: TGTGCCAGCAGTTTTGGGACAGCGGGCAATCAGCCCCAGCATTTT. The chain carries TRBV6-1 and TRBJ1-5; TRBD1 matches 7 bases. The ends lost 5 bases at V and 2 bases at J; junction bases unmatched: 6. Looked up from germline, CDR1 is MNHNS and CDR2 is SASEGT. The CDR3 contains 15 residues.

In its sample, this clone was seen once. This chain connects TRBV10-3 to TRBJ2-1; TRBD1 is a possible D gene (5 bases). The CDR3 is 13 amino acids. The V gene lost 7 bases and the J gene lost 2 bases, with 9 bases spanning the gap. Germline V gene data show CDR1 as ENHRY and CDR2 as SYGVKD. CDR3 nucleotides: TGTGCCATCAAGGGGTTCGCCTACAATGAGCAGTTCTTC. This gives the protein CAIKGFAYNEQFF.

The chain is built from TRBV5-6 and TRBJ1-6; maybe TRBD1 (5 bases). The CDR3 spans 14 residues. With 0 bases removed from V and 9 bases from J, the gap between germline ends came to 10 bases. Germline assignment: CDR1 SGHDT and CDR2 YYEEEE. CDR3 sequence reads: CASSLERGVSPLHF. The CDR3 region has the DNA TGTGCCAGCAGCTTGGAACGGGGGGTTTCACCCCTCCACTTT.

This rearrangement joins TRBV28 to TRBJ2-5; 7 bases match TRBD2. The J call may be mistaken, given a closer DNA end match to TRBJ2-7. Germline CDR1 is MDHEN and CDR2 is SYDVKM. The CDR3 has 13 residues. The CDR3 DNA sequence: TGTGCCAGCAGGACCGGACTAGCCTACGAGCAGTACTTC. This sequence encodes CASRTGLAYEQYF.

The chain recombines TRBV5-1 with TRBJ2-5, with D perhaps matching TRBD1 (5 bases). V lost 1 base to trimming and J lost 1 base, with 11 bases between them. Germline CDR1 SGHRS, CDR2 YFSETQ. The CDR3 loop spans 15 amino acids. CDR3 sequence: CASSLWQGVQETQYF. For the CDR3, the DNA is TGCGCCAGCAGCTTGTGGCAGGGCGTCCAAGAGACCCAGTACTTC.

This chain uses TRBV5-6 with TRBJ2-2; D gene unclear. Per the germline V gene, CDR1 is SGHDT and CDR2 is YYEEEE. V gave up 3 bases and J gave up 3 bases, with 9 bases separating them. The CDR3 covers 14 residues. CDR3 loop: CASSSRWDTGELFF. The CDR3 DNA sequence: TGTGCCAGCAGCTCCAGGTGGGACACCGGGGAGCTGTTTTTT.

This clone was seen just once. The CDR3 DNA reads TGTGCCACCGAGTCGCAGGAAGACAATGAGCAGTTCTTC. This encodes CATESQEDNEQFF. The rearrangement uses TRBV15 and TRBJ2-1; no clear D. The CDR3 totals 13 residues. Per the germline V gene, CDR1 is LNHNV and CDR2 is YYDKDF (reference sequence). Trimming removed 8 bases at V and 5 bases at J, with 13 bases between. Drawing the rest from reference TRBV15 and TRBJ2-1, the complete variable domain is DAMVIQNPRYQVTQFGKPVTLSCSQTLNHNVMYWYQQKSSQAPKLLFHYYDKDFNNEADTPDNFQSRRPNTSFCFLDIRSPGLGDTAMYLCATESQEDNEQFFGPGTRLTVL.

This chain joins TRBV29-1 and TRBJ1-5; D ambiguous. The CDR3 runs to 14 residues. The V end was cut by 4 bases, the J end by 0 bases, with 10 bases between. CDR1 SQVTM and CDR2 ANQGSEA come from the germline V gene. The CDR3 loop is CSVGTGYSNQPQHF. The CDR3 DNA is TGCAGCGTTGGTACGGGTTATAGCAATCAGCCCCAGCATTTT.

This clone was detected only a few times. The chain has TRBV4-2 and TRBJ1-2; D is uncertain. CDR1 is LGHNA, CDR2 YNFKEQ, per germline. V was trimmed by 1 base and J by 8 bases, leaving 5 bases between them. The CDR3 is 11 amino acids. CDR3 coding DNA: TGTGCCAGCAGCCAAGCAAAAGGCTACACCTTC. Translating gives CASSQAKGYTF.

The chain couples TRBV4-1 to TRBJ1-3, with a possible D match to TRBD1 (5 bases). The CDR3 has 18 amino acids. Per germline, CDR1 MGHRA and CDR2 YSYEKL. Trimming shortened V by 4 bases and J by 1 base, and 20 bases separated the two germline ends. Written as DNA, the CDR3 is TGCGCCAGCAGCCCTGGGGGGGTTAGAGGACTGTCTGGAAACACCATATATTTT. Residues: CASSPGGVRGLSGNTIYF.

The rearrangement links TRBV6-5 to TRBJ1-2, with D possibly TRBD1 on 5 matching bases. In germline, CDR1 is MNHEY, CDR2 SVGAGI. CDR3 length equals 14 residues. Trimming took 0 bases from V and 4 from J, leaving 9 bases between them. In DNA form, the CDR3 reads TGTGCCAGCAGTTACTCGGGGCTCGGCTATGGCTACACCTTC. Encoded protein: CASSYSGLGYGYTF.

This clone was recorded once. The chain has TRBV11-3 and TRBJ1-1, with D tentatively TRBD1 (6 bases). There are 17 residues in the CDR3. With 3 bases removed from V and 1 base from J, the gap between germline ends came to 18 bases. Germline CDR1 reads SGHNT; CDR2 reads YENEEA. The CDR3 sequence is CASSFGRGTGKNTEAFF. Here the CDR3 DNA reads TGTGCCAGCAGCTTCGGTAGGGGGACGGGGAAGAACACTGAAGCTTTCTTT.

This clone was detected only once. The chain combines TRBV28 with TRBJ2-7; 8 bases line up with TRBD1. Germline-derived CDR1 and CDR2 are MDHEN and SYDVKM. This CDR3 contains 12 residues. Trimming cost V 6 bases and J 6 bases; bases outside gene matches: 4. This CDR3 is CASSLTGGEQYF. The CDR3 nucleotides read TGTGCCAGCAGCCTTACAGGGGGCGAGCAGTACTTC.

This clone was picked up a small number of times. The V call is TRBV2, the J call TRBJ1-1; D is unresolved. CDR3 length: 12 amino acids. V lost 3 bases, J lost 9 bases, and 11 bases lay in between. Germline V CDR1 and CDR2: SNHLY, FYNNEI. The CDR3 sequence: CASSDVEQKAFF. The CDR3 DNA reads TGTGCCAGCAGTGATGTGGAACAGAAAGCTTTCTTT.

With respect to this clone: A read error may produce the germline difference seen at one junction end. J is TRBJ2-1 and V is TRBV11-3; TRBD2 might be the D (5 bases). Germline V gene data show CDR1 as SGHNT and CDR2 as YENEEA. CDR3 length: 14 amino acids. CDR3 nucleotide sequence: TGTGCCAGCACCTTAGAGGGAGACTACAATGAGCAGTTCTTC. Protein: CASTLEGDYNEQFF.

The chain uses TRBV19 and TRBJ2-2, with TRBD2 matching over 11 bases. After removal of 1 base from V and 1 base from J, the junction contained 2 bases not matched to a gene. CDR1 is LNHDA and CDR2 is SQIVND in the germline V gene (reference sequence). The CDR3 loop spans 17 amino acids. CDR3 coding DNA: TGTGCCAGTAGTATAGGGACTAGCGGGCTGAACACCGGGGAGCTGTTTTTT. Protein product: CASSIGTSGLNTGELFF.

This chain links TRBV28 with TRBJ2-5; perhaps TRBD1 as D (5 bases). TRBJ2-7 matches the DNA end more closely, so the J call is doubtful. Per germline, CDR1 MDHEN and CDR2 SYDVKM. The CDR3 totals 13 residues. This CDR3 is CASTDSLSYEQYF. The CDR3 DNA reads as TGTGCCAGCACCGACAGCCTCTCCTACGAGCAGTACTTC.

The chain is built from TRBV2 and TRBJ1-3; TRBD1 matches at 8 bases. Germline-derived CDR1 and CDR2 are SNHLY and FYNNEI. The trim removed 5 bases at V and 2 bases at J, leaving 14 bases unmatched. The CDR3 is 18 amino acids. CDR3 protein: CASSYLDRVFVPGNTIYF. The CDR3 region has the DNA TGTGCCAGCAGTTACCTGGACAGGGTGTTTGTTCCTGGAAACACCATATATTTT.

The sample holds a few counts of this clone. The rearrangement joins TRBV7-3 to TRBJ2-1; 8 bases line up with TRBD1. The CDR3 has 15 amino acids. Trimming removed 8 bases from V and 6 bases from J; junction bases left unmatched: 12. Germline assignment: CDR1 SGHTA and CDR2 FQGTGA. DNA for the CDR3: TGTGCCAGCGGCCACACGGGGACAGGTGTCAATGAGCAGTTCTTC. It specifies CASGHTGTGVNEQFF.